Listed here are 30 T cell receptor beta chains from one sample, sequenced in a study of blood T cell repertoires in COVID-19. The method was immunoSEQ multiplex PCR; TCRdb's version includes in-frame clones alone and lacks a portion of them. The sample lists about 150,000 clones; 65% to 90% were seen once. Sequenced input: peripheral blood. The receptors stem from a woman aged 50 to 60 in a cohort sampled during active or convalescent COVID-19.

This sequence joins TRBV4-3 and TRBJ2-7; TRBD2 is a possible D gene (6 bases). Trimming left V 4 bases short and J 1 base short, with 14 bases between. The CDR3 has 15 residues. The germline gives CDR1 LGHNA, CDR2 YSLEER. The CDR3, as DNA: TGCGCCAGCAGCCTTTCCGGTCGGGGGTCCTACGAGCAGTACTTC. Amino acids: CASSLSGRGSYEQYF.

In its sample, this clone was seen a few times. The chain combines TRBV5-1 with TRBJ2-3, with 7 bases fitting TRBD2. The CDR3 is made up of 15 amino acids. With 1 base clipped from V and 2 bases from J, the junction kept 4 bases outside the gene matches. Per the germline V gene, CDR1 is SGHRS and CDR2 is YFSETQ. For the CDR3, the DNA is TGCGCCAGCAGCTTGAATGCGGGGGTCACAGATACGCAGTATTTT. Protein: CASSLNAGVTDTQYF.

This clone was found a few times. The CDR3 region is CASSIDQTGYTDTQYF. The DNA of the CDR3 is TGTGCCAGTAGTATAGACCAGACGGGTTACACAGATACGCAGTATTTT. This rearrangement joins TRBV19 to TRBJ2-3; D unresolved. The CDR3 contains 16 residues. From germline, CDR1 is LNHDA and CDR2 SQIVND (reference sequence). V was cut by 0 bases and J by 2 bases, with 12 bases left in between. Filled out from reference TRBV19 and TRBJ2-3, the complete variable domain reads DGGITQSPKYLFRKEGQNVTLSCEQNLNHDAMYWYRQDPGQGLRLIYYSQIVNDFQKGDIAEGYSVSREKKESFPLTVTSAQKNPTAFYLCASSIDQTGYTDTQYFGPGTRLTVL.

The V and J genes are TRBV6-5 and TRBJ2-2, with 10 bases lining up with TRBD1. This CDR3 has 13 residues. V gave up 8 bases and J gave up 6 bases; unmatched junction bases: 3. Germline V lookup: CDR1 MNHEY, CDR2 SVGAGI. CDR3 region: CASSGQGAGELFF. As DNA, the CDR3 is TGTGCCAGCTCAGGACAGGGGGCCGGGGAGCTGTTTTTT.

The chain employs TRBV21-1 and TRBJ1-2; no check of the table's D call, TRBD1, against the DNA was made. TRBV21-1 is a pseudogene segment. This CDR3 spans 17 amino acids. Written as DNA, the CDR3 is TGTGCCAGCAGGATACCGGACAGGGGAGTTGCCGACTATGGCTACACCTTC. This gives the protein CASRIPDRGVADYGYTF.

About this clone itself: The sample contains more than one DNA sequence encoding this CDR3. The chain has TRBV10-3 and TRBJ1-4, with D possibly TRBD1 on 5 matching bases. This CDR3 spans 14 amino acids. CDR1 ENHRY and CDR2 SYGVKD come from the germline V gene. Trimming removed 6 bases at V and 2 bases at J, with 10 bases between. Here the CDR3 reads CAISRGGTNEKLFF. The CDR3 coding sequence is TGTGCCATCAGCCGGGGGGGTACTAATGAAAAACTGTTTTTT.

The V and J genes are TRBV10-1 and TRBJ2-3; D remains unclear. The germline V and J ends were trimmed by 5 bases and 3 bases, with 3 bases remaining between them. The CDR3 is 11 amino acids. From germline, CDR1 is WNHNN and CDR2 SYGVQD (reference sequence). The CDR3 protein is CASSLTDTQYF. The CDR3 DNA reads TGCGCCAGCAGTTTAACAGATACGCAGTATTTT.

This chain uses TRBV7-8 with TRBJ2-7, with D possibly matching TRBD2 (5 bases). This CDR3 contains 13 residues. The V and J ends lost 0 bases and 3 bases respectively, with 6 bases between them. Per germline, CDR1 SGHVS and CDR2 FQNEAQ. As DNA, the CDR3 is TGTGCCAGCAGCTTAGCGGGAGACTACGAGCAGTACTTC. Residues: CASSLAGDYEQYF.

This clone was counted once. The chain is built from TRBV3-1 (or the pseudogene TRBV3-2) and TRBJ2-7, with D perhaps matching TRBD2 (5 bases). Trimming removed 0 bases at V and 2 bases at J, with 8 bases between. Germline-derived CDR1 and CDR2 are LGHDT and YNNKEL (reference sequence). This CDR3 spans 14 amino acids. CDR3 loop: CASSQDLGAYEQYF. The CDR3 DNA reads as TGTGCCAGCAGCCAAGATCTCGGGGCCTACGAGCAGTACTTC.

The V gene is TRBV19, the J gene TRBJ2-1; 13 bases line up with TRBD2. This CDR3 spans 16 amino acids. V trimming: 0 bases; J trimming: 9 bases; junction bases outside the gene matches: 5. Germline V gene sequence: CDR1 LNHDA, CDR2 SQIVND (reference sequence). The CDR3 DNA is TGTGCCAGTAGTATAGAACTAGCGGGGGGGCGGGCTGAGCAGTTCTTC. Translating gives CASSIELAGGRAEQFF.

This clone is medium-sized within its sample. The chain uses TRBV7-2 and TRBJ1-1; D ambiguous. Trimming pared 1 base from V and 7 bases from J, leaving 13 bases between. The CDR3 sequence is 14 residues long. CDR1 and CDR2 (germline): SGHTA, FQGNSA. The CDR3 sequence is CASSLGASGNEAFF. CDR3 sequence (DNA): TGTGCCAGCAGCTTAGGTGCCTCGGGGAATGAAGCTTTCTTT.

The rearrangement joins TRBV19 to TRBJ2-1; TRBD2 matches 8 bases. V lost 4 bases, J lost 7 bases, and 9 bases stayed unmatched. The CDR3 has 15 residues. Germline CDR1 is LNHDA and CDR2 is SQIVND (reference sequence). CDR3 protein: CASSTEVRGGNEQFF. The CDR3 nucleotides read TGTGCCAGTAGTACAGAAGTACGGGGGGGAAATGAGCAGTTCTTC.

CDR3 residues: CASSVTTLNSPLHF. CDR3 sequence (DNA): TGTGCCAGCAGTGTAACTACCCTTAATTCACCCCTCCACTTT. The gene calls are TRBV2 and TRBJ1-6, with D unresolved. The CDR3 totals 14 residues. V was trimmed by 4 bases and J by 6 bases, leaving 10 bases between them. Germline CDR1 reads SNHLY; CDR2 reads FYNNEI.

A few counts support this clone. This chain uses TRBV7-9 with TRBJ2-2, with 7 bases aligning to TRBD2. Trimming removed 5 bases from V and 0 bases from J; junction bases left unmatched: 6. CDR1 and CDR2 from the germline V gene are SEHNR and FQNEAQ (reference sequence). The CDR3 contains 16 residues. The CDR3 DNA is TGTGCCAGCAGCCGAACTAGCGTGACGAACACCGGGGAGCTGTTTTTT. Encoded protein: CASSRTSVTNTGELFF.

This sequence joins TRBV30 and TRBJ1-1; D possibly corresponds to TRBD1 (6 bases). In germline, CDR1 is GTSNPN, CDR2 SVGIG (reference sequence). The CDR3 totals 12 residues. V shed 8 bases and J shed 1 base, with 11 bases lying between them. The CDR3 nucleotides read TGTGCCGCCGACAGGCCGAACACTGAAGCTTTCTTT. Amino acid sequence: CAADRPNTEAFF.

J is TRBJ2-3 and V is TRBV5-1, with TRBD2 as a possible D gene (5 bases). The CDR3 loop spans 16 amino acids. CDR1 is SGHRS and CDR2 is YFSETQ in the germline V gene. Trimming stripped 0 bases from V and 4 bases from J, with 15 bases between. The CDR3 reads CASSLGERSPADTQYF. In DNA form, the CDR3 reads TGCGCCAGCAGCTTGGGGGAGAGGTCCCCCGCAGATACGCAGTATTTT.

In DNA, the CDR3 is TGTGCCAGCAGCCAGCACCGGGACATGGTTAATGGCTACACCTTC. Residues: CASSQHRDMVNGYTF. The rearrangement links TRBV4-2 to TRBJ1-2; possible D gene TRBD1, 6 bases. The V end lost 3 bases, the J end lost 6 bases, and 17 bases lay between the germline ends. Germline V gene lookup returns CDR1 LGHNA and CDR2 YNFKEQ. This CDR3 contains 15 residues.

V usage is TRBV20-1 and J usage is TRBJ2-3; D is perhaps TRBD2 (7 bases). Trimming removed 3 bases from V and 3 bases from J, with 22 bases in between. CDR1 is DFQATT and CDR2 is SNEGSKA in the germline V gene (reference sequence). The CDR3 is made up of 17 amino acids. CDR3 amino acids: CSASPLFGGAPTDTQYF. DNA for the CDR3: TGCAGTGCTAGTCCCCTATTTGGGGGGGCACCGACAGATACGCAGTATTTT.

The CDR3 nucleotides are TGTGCCAGCAGCAGGGACAGGGGGTTTTACGGGAATCAGCCCCAGCATTTT. Its protein product is CASSRDRGFYGNQPQHF. The chain recombines TRBV7-8 with TRBJ1-5; TRBD1 agrees at 11 bases. The CDR3 is 17 residues long. J was trimmed by 4 bases and V by 5 bases; bases with no gene match: 10. Germline loops: CDR1 SGHVS, CDR2 FQNEAQ.

This sequence joins TRBV21-1 and TRBJ2-2; TRBD1, the table's D call, lacks a check against the DNA. TRBV21-1 is reported as a pseudogene. This CDR3 comprises 17 residues. The CDR3 sequence is CASSKEKGARSTGELFF. CDR3 coding DNA: TGTGCCAGCAGCAAAGAGAAGGGGGCTCGGTCAACCGGGGAGCTGTTTTTT.

The V gene is TRBV2, the J gene TRBJ1-6; 10 bases line up with TRBD1. The CDR3 sequence is 13 residues long. V shed 7 bases, J shed 7 bases, and the junction held 1 base outside the gene matches. CDR1 is SNHLY, CDR2 FYNNEI, per germline. The CDR3 loop reads CASKGQGNSPLHF. As DNA, the CDR3 is TGTGCCAGCAAGGGACAGGGGAATTCACCCCTCCACTTT.

This chain uses TRBV6-1 with TRBJ1-1; TRBD1 might be the D (5 bases). The length of the CDR3 is 16 residues. Germline-derived CDR1 and CDR2 are MNHNS and SASEGT. V was pared by 3 bases and J by 4 bases, with 18 bases between. The DNA for the CDR3 is TGTGCCAGCAGTGAGTCGGCAGGGATCGATTTCACTGAAGCTTTCTTT. Its translation is CASSESAGIDFTEAFF.

This clone has just one count. The V and J genes are TRBV5-4 and TRBJ1-1, with D perhaps TRBD1 (5 bases). Trimming left V 0 bases short and J 6 bases short, with 9 bases between. Germline lookup yields CDR1 SGHNT and CDR2 YYREEE (reference sequence). The CDR3 has 13 amino acids. DNA for the CDR3: TGTGCCAGCAGCTTGGACCGGGGGGCTGAAGCTTTCTTT. Its translation: CASSLDRGAEAFF.

The gene calls are TRBV29-1 and TRBJ1-1, with D possibly TRBD1 on 5 matching bases. Germline values: CDR1 SQVTM, CDR2 ANQGSEA. The CDR3 length is 13 residues. The germline V and J ends were trimmed by 6 bases and 5 bases, with 16 bases remaining between them. The CDR3 here is CSVERQGGTEAFF. DNA of the CDR3: TGCAGCGTCGAGCGGCAGGGAGGGACTGAAGCTTTCTTT.

The chain combines TRBV7-2 with TRBJ1-2, with 8 bases that match TRBD1. The J segment lost 4 bases and the V segment lost 0 bases, leaving 10 bases of the junction unmatched. Germline V gives CDR1 SGHTA, CDR2 FQGNSA. CDR3 size: 17 residues. In nucleotides, the CDR3 is TGTGCCAGCAGCTTAGCGGGACAGGTCTCGCCGGCCTATGGCTACACCTTC. This codes for CASSLAGQVSPAYGYTF. Full variable domain (rest looked up from reference TRBV7-2 and TRBJ1-2): GAGVSQSPSNKVTEKGKDVELRCDPISGHTALYWYRQSLGQGLEFLIYFQGNSAPDKSGLPSDRFSAERTGGSVSTLTIQRTQQEDSAVYLCASSLAGQVSPAYGYTFGSGTRLTVV.

The rearrangement links TRBV7-6 to TRBJ2-1; 11 bases fit TRBD2. The CDR3 has 16 residues. V trimming: 5 bases; J trimming: 4 bases; junction bases outside the gene matches: 7. Germline CDR1 SGHVS, CDR2 FNYEAQ. The DNA for the CDR3 is TGTGCCAGCAGCCCCGCGCTAGCGGGGGGATACAATGAGCAGTTCTTC. The encoded protein is CASSPALAGGYNEQFF. The full variable domain, rest sourced from reference TRBV7-6 and TRBJ2-1, is GAGVSQSPRYKVTKRGQDVALRCDPISGHVSLYWYRQALGQGPEFLTYFNYEAQQDKSGLPNDRFSAERPEGSISTLTIQRTEQRDSAMYRCASSPALAGGYNEQFFGPGTRLTVL.

V and J are TRBV6-6 and TRBJ1-2; 8 bases are shared with TRBD1. Trimming at V came to 6 bases and at J to 8 bases, leaving 11 bases not matched to a gene. CDR3 size: 14 residues. Germline V gene data show CDR1 as MNHNY and CDR2 as SVGAGI (reference sequence). The CDR3 region is CASRKGDRTGGYTF. The CDR3 DNA reads as TGTGCCAGCAGAAAAGGGGACAGGACGGGGGGCTACACCTTC.

This clone has just a few counts. The chain employs TRBV10-3 and TRBJ2-1; 13 nucleotides align to TRBD2. CDR1 ENHRY and CDR2 SYGVKD come from the germline V gene. The CDR3 is made up of 18 amino acids. The junction had 16 bases not matched to a gene; V was cut back by 7 bases and J by 7 bases. CDR3 sequence: CAIMGNPRTSGGGNEQFF. The CDR3 nucleotides are TGTGCCATCATGGGGAACCCCCGGACTAGCGGGGGTGGGAATGAGCAGTTCTTC.

This chain uses TRBV2 with TRBJ2-7, with 11 bases aligning to TRBD1. Unmatched junction bases numbered 6, after V lost 6 bases and J lost 5 bases. This CDR3 has 14 amino acids. Per the germline V gene, CDR1 is SNHLY and CDR2 is FYNNEI. The CDR3 spells CASRGGTGGDEQYF. In DNA, the CDR3 is TGTGCCAGCAGGGGCGGGACAGGGGGTGACGAGCAGTACTTC.

This chain uses TRBV24-1 with TRBJ1-1; 11 bases fit TRBD1. The ends lost 3 bases at V and 4 bases at J; junction bases unmatched: 9. Germline assignment: CDR1 KGHDR and CDR2 SFDVKD. The CDR3 extends over 17 amino acids. The CDR3 coding sequence is TGTGCCACCAGTGATCCCCGGACAGGGGGCTTGGGCACTGAAGCTTTCTTT. It yields the protein CATSDPRTGGLGTEAFF.